This TCR beta chain was captured in a study of regulatory T cells in long-lasting Graves disease. Library construction for TCR beta used iRepertoire HTBI primers and Arm-PCR of CDR3 regions. TCRdb independently ran MiXCR on the multiplex PCR reads; one entry per CDR3 protein. The sample gives hundreds of thousands of distinct CDR3 sequences, roughly 16% of which show up once; around 19% is in the top ten. Time point defined: newly diagnosed GD, antithyroid drugs for less than 3 months. From PBMCs, RNA was extracted and then used to make the TCR library. The CDR3 has 16 residues. CDR1 is DFQATT, CDR2 SNEGSKA, per germline (reference sequence). Trimming removed 5 bases at V and 1 base at J, with 15 bases between. These same records also appear under a second study, on T cells in Graves' hyperthyroidism and ophthalmopathy.

The TCR originated in a woman younger than 45 with Graves disease. V gene TRBV20-1 combines with J gene TRBJ2-6; tentatively, D is TRBD1 (6 bases). This specimen consisted of peripheral blood mononuclear cells (PBMCs), obtained at new diagnosis, from a patient treated with antithyroid drugs. CDR3 DNA sequence: TGCAGTGCTTATATACAGGGACGGTCTGGGGCCAACGTCCTGACTTTC. It specifies CSAYIQGRSGANVLTF.